The source of this T cell receptor (beta chain) is a study of blood T cell repertoires in COVID-19. Across the study: COVID-19 samples, acute and convalescent, were from the United States, Italy and Spain. In each case, the material was cDNA or gDNA derived from T cells, B-cell-depleted T cells, or PBMCs.

As processed by the authors: Nucleated cell counts were estimated from reference gene primer amplification. TCRdb's table, derived via immunoSEQ multiplex PCR, lists solely in-frame clones and lacks some. The DNA was the basis for D and trimming; V, J and clone size are from that table. The data contain about 200,000 clones, around 80% of them singletons. Germline V gene sequence: CDR1 SQVTM, CDR2 ANQGSEA. V gave up 4 bases and J gave up 0 bases, with 6 bases separating them. This CDR3 region has 12 residues. This receptor was identified in a woman of 80 years or more with active or convalescent COVID-19. V gene TRBV29-1 combines with J gene TRBJ1-2; D uncertain. Input material: peripheral blood. In DNA, the CDR3 is TGCAGCGTTGTTAACACTAACTATGGCTACACCTTC. As protein: CSVVNTNYGYTF.